This T cell receptor beta chain was sequenced in a study of cytomegalovirus exposure and HLA in healthy donors. The PCR had 60 Vbeta and 13 Jbeta primers. The data were produced by immunoSEQ multiplex PCR, yet TCRdb's version contains in-frame clones alone and is incomplete. The sample carries approximately 160,000 clones, approximately 84% recorded once. Germline CDR1 is SGHRS and CDR2 is YFSETQ. Trimming pared 0 bases from V and 4 bases from J, leaving 10 bases between. The CDR3 sequence is 14 residues long. The source of this sequence is a man between 18 and 35 years old in good health and CMV-seronegative. Material for sequencing was PBMCs. V usage is TRBV5-1 and J usage is TRBJ1-1; D is possibly TRBD1 (6 bases). The CDR3 spells CASSLAGQFTEAFF. For the CDR3, the DNA is TGCGCCAGCAGCTTGGCCGGACAGTTCACTGAAGCTTTCTTT.